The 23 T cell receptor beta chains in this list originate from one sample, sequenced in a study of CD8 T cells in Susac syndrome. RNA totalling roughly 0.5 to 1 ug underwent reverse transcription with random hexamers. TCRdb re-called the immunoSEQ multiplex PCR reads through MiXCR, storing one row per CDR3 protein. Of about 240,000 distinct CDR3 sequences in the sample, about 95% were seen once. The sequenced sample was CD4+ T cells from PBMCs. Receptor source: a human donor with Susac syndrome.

The DNA for the CDR3 is TGCAGCGTTAAGCGGACCTCTAACAATGAGCAGTTCTTC. Translated: CSVKRTSNNEQFF. The chain uses TRBV29-1 and TRBJ2-1; D is perhaps TRBD2 (5 bases). V lost 5 bases and J 5 bases, leaving 13 bases between the germline ends. The CDR3 is made up of 13 amino acids. Germline lookup yields CDR1 SQVTM and CDR2 ANQGSEA.

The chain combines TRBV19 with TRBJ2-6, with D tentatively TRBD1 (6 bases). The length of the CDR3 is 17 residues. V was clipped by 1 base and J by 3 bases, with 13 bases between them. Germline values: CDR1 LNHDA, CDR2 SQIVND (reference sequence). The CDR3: CASSIVGTRVGANVLTF. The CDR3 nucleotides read TGTGCCAGTAGTATAGTTGGGACAAGGGTTGGGGCCAACGTCCTGACTTTC.

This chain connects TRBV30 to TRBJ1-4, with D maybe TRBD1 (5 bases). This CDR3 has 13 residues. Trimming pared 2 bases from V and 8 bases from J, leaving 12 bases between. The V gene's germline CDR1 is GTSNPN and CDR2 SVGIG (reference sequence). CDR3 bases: TGTGCCTGGAGTCTCAGGGATTGGGAAAAACTGTTTTTT. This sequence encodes CAWSLRDWEKLFF.

The CDR3 DNA sequence: TGTGCCAGCAGCTTAACCGGGACAGGGGGCTACGAGCAGTACTTC. It encodes CASSLTGTGGYEQYF. The chain uses TRBV7-9 and TRBJ2-7; TRBD1 matches 11 bases. The CDR3 is 15 amino acids. Trimming cost V 2 bases and J 3 bases; bases outside gene matches: 3. CDR1 and CDR2 (germline): SEHNR, FQNEAQ (reference sequence).

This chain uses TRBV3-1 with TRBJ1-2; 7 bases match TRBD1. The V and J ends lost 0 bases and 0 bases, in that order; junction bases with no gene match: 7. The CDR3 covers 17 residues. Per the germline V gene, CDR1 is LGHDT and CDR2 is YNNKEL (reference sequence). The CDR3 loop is CASSQDFGTATNYGYTF. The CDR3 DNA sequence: TGTGCCAGCAGCCAAGATTTTGGGACAGCAACTAACTATGGCTACACCTTC.

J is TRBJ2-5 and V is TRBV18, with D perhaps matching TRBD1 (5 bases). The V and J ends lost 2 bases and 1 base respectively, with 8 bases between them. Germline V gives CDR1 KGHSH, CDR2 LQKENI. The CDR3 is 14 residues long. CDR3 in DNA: TGTGCCAGCTCACCATCGACAGTCCAAGAGACCCAGTACTTC. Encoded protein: CASSPSTVQETQYF. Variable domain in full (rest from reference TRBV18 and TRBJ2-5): NAGVMQNPRHLVRRRGQEARLRCSPMKGHSHVYWYRQLPEEGLKFMVYLQKENIIDESGMPKERFSAEFPKEGPSILRIQQVVRGDSAAYFCASSPSTVQETQYFGPGTRLLVL.

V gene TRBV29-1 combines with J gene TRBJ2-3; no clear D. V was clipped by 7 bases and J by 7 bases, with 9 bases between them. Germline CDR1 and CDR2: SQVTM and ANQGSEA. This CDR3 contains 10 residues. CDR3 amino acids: CSASRNTQYF. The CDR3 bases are TGCAGCGCCTCTCGAAATACGCAGTATTTT.

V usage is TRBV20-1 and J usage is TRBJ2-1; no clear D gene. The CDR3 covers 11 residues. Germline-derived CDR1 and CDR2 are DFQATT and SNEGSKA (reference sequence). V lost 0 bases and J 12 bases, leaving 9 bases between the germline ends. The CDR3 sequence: CSARDSGAQFF. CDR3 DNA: TGCAGTGCTAGAGATTCCGGCGCGCAGTTCTTC.

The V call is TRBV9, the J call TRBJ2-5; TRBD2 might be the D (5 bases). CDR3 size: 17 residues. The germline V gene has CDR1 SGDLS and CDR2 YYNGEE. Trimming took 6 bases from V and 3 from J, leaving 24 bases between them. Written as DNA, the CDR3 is TGTGCCAGCACCTGGGGTGCTGCGTCGGGGAAGAAAGAGACCCAGTACTTC. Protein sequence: CASTWGAASGKKETQYF.

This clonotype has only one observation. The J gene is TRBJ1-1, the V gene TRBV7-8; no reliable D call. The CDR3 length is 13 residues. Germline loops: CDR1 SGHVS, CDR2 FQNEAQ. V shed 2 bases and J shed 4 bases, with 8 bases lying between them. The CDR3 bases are TGTGCCAGCAGCTTACGACTGAGCACTGAAGCTTTCTTT. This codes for CASSLRLSTEAFF.

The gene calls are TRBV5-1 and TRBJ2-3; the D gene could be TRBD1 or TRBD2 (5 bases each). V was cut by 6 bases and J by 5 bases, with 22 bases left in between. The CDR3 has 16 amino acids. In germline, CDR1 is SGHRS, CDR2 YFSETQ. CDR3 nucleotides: TGCGCCAGCACGTCCGGGACGGTTGTGAAAGGAGATACGCAGTATTTT. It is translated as CASTSGTVVKGDTQYF.

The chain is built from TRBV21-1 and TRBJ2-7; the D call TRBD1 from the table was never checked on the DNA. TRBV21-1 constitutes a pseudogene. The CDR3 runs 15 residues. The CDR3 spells CASGAQGQGAGEQYF. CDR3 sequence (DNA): TGTGCCAGCGGAGCGCAAGGACAGGGGGCCGGGGAGCAGTACTTC.

CDR3 in amino acids: CASSRTDSRHGYTF. Written as DNA, the CDR3 is TGCGCCAGCAGCCGGACGGACAGTCGACATGGCTACACCTTC. The V and J genes are TRBV4-1 and TRBJ1-2, with D tentatively TRBD1 (6 bases). The CDR3 extends over 14 amino acids. V gave up 4 bases and J gave up 6 bases, with 15 bases separating them. Germline V lookup: CDR1 MGHRA, CDR2 YSYEKL.

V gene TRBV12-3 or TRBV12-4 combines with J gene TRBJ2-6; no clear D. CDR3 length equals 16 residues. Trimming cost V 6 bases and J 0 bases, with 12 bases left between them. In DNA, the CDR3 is TGTGCCAGCAGCCCGCGCTGGAGCTCTGGGGCCAACGTCCTGACTTTC. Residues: CASSPRWSSGANVLTF.

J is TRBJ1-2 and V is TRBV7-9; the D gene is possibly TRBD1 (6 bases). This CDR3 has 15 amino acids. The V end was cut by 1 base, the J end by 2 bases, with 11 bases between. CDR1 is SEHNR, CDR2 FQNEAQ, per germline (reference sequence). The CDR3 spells CASSLETGQNYGYTF. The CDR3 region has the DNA TGTGCCAGCAGCTTAGAGACCGGACAGAACTATGGCTACACCTTC.

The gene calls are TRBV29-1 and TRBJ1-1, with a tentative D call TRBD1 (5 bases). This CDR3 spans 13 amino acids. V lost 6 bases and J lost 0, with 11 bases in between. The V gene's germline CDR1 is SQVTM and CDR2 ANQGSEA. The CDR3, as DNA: TGCAGCGTGCACCAACAGGTGAACACTGAAGCTTTCTTT. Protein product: CSVHQQVNTEAFF.

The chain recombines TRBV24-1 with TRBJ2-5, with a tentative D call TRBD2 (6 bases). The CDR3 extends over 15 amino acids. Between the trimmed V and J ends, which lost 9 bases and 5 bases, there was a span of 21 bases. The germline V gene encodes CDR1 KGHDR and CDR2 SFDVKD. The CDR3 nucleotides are TGTGCCACCGGATTGAGCGGAGGGCGGTGGGAGACCCAGTACTTC. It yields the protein CATGLSGGRWETQYF.

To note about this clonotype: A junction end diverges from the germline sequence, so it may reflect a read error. CDR3 loop: CASSLVDRVGSEQYF. In DNA form, the CDR3 reads TGTGCCAGCAGCTTAGTGGACAGGGTGGGTAGCGAGCAGTACTTC. V is TRBV12-3 or TRBV12-4 and J is TRBJ2-7, with 8 bases fitting TRBD1. This CDR3 has 15 amino acids.

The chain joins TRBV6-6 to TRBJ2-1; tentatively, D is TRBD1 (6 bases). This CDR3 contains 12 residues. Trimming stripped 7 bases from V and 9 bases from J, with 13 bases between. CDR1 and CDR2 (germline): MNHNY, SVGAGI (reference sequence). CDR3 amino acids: CASIPQGGEQFF. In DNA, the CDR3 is TGTGCCAGCATACCACAGGGCGGTGAGCAGTTCTTC.

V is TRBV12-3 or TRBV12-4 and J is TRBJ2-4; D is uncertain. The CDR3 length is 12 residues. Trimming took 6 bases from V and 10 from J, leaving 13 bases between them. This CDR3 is CASSPPSRIQYF. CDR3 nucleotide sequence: TGTGCCAGCAGCCCTCCCTCCAGAATTCAGTACTTC.

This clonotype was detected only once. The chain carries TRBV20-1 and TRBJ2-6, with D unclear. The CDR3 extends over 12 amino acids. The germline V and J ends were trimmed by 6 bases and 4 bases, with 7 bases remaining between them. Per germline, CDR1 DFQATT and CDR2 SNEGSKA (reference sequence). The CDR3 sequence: CSAQQGANVLTF. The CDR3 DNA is TGCAGTGCCCAACAGGGGGCCAACGTCCTGACTTTC.

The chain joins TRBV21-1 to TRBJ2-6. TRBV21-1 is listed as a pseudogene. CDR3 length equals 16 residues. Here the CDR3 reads CASTLDAARGANVLTF. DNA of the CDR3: TGTGCCAGCACCCTTGACGCAGCGCGCGGGGCCAACGTCCTGACTTTC.

CDR3 DNA sequence: TGTGCCAGCAGCCTCGGTCCGGGACTAGCGGGAGGCGATACCGGGGAGCTGTTTTTT. It is translated as CASSLGPGLAGGDTGELFF. The rearrangement joins TRBV7-9 to TRBJ2-2, with TRBD2 identical over 15 bases. Germline lookup yields CDR1 SEHNR and CDR2 FQNEAQ (reference sequence). V was clipped by 5 bases and J by 5 bases; unmatched bases: 12. The CDR3 covers 19 residues.